Listed here are 18 T cell receptor beta chains from one sample, sequenced in a study of shared clonotypes between healthy human individuals. Profiling relied on immunoSEQ multiplex PCR, and the TCRdb table lists in-frame clones only, not all of them. Here the sample spans fewer than 130,000 clones, approximately 70% being singletons. The sequenced material came from memory CD8+ T cells sorted from blood. Specified subset: CD45RO+ cells pooled with CCR7-negative TemRA cells. The origin of the receptors is a woman younger than 45 in good health.

This chain connects TRBV19 to TRBJ2-1; no clear D. Trimming pared 5 bases from V and 6 bases from J, leaving 11 bases between. Germline CDR1 LNHDA, CDR2 SQIVND (reference sequence). This CDR3 has 13 amino acids. CDR3 region: CASSAMTRNEQFF. In nucleotides, the CDR3 is TGTGCCAGTAGTGCCATGACACGCAATGAGCAGTTCTTC.

This rearrangement joins TRBV5-1 to TRBJ1-1; D is unresolved. V shed 5 bases and J shed 6 bases, with 14 bases lying between them. The CDR3 spans 13 residues. CDR1 and CDR2 from the germline V gene are SGHRS and YFSETQ. The CDR3 coding sequence is TGCGCCAGCAGACCGGCTGAGAGTGCTGAAGCTTTCTTT. Its protein is CASRPAESAEAFF.

A word on this clone: It differs at one base from a far larger clone, so likely a read error. The sample carries other DNA sequences with the same CDR3. The chain recombines TRBV15 with TRBJ1-5; D is unresolved. Germline V gene sequence: CDR1 LNHNV, CDR2 YYDKDF (reference sequence). The CDR3 has 15 residues. Written as DNA, the CDR3 is TGTGCCACCAGCAGAGCAAGGCTTAGCAATCAGCCCCAACATTTT. Its protein product is CATSRARLSNQPQHF.

The chain links TRBV10-3 to TRBJ2-1; D uncertain. This CDR3 is 12 amino acids long. Germline CDR1 and CDR2: ENHRY and SYGVKD. Trimming stripped 2 bases from V and 9 bases from J, with 8 bases between. CDR3 sequence reads: CAISENLGEQFF. DNA of the CDR3: TGTGCCATCAGTGAGAATTTGGGTGAGCAGTTCTTC.

V and J are TRBV7-6 and TRBJ1-1, with D unresolved. Germline assignment: CDR1 SGHVS and CDR2 FNYEAQ. The CDR3 is 16 residues long. V lost 3 bases to trimming and J lost 6 bases, with 20 bases between them. The CDR3 coding sequence is TGTGCCAGCAGCTTCGTCCTGGTGGAGTGCATCTCTGAAGCTTTCTTT. Protein: CASSFVLVECISEAFF.

This clone was found many times. The genes are TRBV4-1 and TRBJ1-2; D remains unclear. The V and J ends lost 1 base and 6 bases respectively, with 12 bases between them. This CDR3 is built from 14 residues. The germline V gene encodes CDR1 MGHRA and CDR2 YSYEKL. CDR3 nucleotide sequence: TGCGCCAGCAGCCAAGGGAGGGAGGTTGATGGCTACACCTTC. Amino acids: CASSQGREVDGYTF.

This rearrangement joins TRBV6-4 to TRBJ2-2; D not certain. The CDR3 runs 14 residues. Germline CDR1 reads MRHNA; CDR2 reads SNTAGT. With 0 bases removed from V and 6 bases from J, the gap between germline ends came to 8 bases. CDR3 protein: CASSDSKPSGELFF. DNA of the CDR3: TGTGCCAGCAGTGACTCTAAGCCCTCCGGGGAGCTGTTTTTT.

This chain connects TRBV27 to TRBJ2-7; D gene unclear. The CDR3 contains 14 residues. V lost 6 bases to trimming and J lost 3 bases, with 15 bases between them. Germline V CDR1 and CDR2: MNHEY, SMNVEV (reference sequence). CDR3 coding DNA: TGTGCCAGCAGCCTTATCGGGCAGGACTACGAGCAGTACTTC. Encoded protein: CASSLIGQDYEQYF.

This sequence joins TRBV13 and TRBJ2-7; D perhaps matches TRBD2 (5 bases). The CDR3 loop spans 14 amino acids. Trimming removed 3 bases from V and 0 bases from J, with 9 bases in between. Germline assignment: CDR1 PRHDT and CDR2 FYEKMQ (reference sequence). As DNA, the CDR3 is TGTGCCAGCAGCTTCAGGAGGTTCTCCTACGAGCAGTACTTC. Translated, it gives CASSFRRFSYEQYF.

The V call is TRBV10-1, the J call TRBJ2-1; no clear D gene. Per germline, CDR1 WNHNN and CDR2 SYGVQD (reference sequence). The CDR3 sequence is 14 residues long. V was pared by 2 bases and J by 9 bases, with 14 bases between. The chain's CDR3 is CASSEAIDKAEQFF. The CDR3 DNA reads TGCGCCAGCAGTGAGGCGATAGACAAGGCTGAGCAGTTCTTC.

This chain links TRBV27 with TRBJ2-3; D is perhaps TRBD2 (7 bases). The length of the CDR3 is 15 residues. V lost 10 bases and J lost 4, with 21 bases in between. Germline V gene data show CDR1 as MNHEY and CDR2 as SMNVEV (reference sequence). The CDR3 region is CATGRGNTWADTQYF. For the CDR3, the DNA is TGTGCCACGGGGAGGGGGAACACTTGGGCAGATACGCAGTATTTT.

This clone was counted only a few times. The rearrangement uses TRBV25-1 and TRBJ2-5; 9 bases align to TRBD1. The junction had 6 bases not matched to a gene; V was cut back by 4 bases and J by 6 bases. The germline CDR1 and CDR2 sequences are MGHDK and SYGVNS. The length of the CDR3 is 14 residues. In DNA, the CDR3 is TGTGCCAGCAGTGGGAGACAGGGGGGAAAGACCCAGTACTTC. As protein: CASSGRQGGKTQYF.

This clone was found many times. CDR3 residues: CASSLDLELAGEIPHEQYF. The CDR3 DNA follows: TGTGCCAGCAGCTTGGACCTTGAACTAGCGGGAGAAATTCCCCACGAGCAGTACTTC. The V call is TRBV5-7, the J call TRBJ2-7; 11 nucleotides match TRBD2. TRBV5-7 has ORF status, its function being uncertain. After removal of 0 bases from V and 5 bases from J, the junction contained 16 bases not matched to a gene. CDR3 length: 19 residues.

The rearrangement links TRBV11-2 to TRBJ2-1; D call uncertain. The length of the CDR3 is 15 residues. In germline, CDR1 is SGHAT, CDR2 FQNNGV. V was trimmed by 0 bases and J by 3 bases, leaving 9 bases between them. DNA for the CDR3: TGTGCCAGCAGCTTAGAGCGGTACTACTACAATGAGCAGTTCTTC. This translates into CASSLERYYYNEQFF.

This clone has just one count. The CDR3 nucleotides are TGTGCCAGCAGTTACTCGATGGAGAACACTGAAGCTTTCTTT. It translates to CASSYSMENTEAFF. This chain links TRBV6-5 with TRBJ1-1; D ambiguous. Germline V gene data show CDR1 as MNHEY and CDR2 as SVGAGI. The CDR3 has 14 residues. Trimming took 0 bases from V and 1 from J, leaving 6 bases between them.

The V gene is TRBV14, the J gene TRBJ2-7; D tentatively reads TRBD1 or TRBD2 (6 bases each). Between the trimmed V and J ends, which lost 2 bases and 4 bases, there was a span of 18 bases. The CDR3 is made up of 16 amino acids. CDR1 is SGHDN and CDR2 is FVKESK in the germline V gene. CDR3 residues: CASSQISFGGGYEQYF. The DNA of the CDR3 is TGTGCCAGCAGCCAAATTAGCTTCGGGGGCGGATACGAGCAGTACTTC.

Of note for this clone: With only one base between it and a far larger clone, this is likely a read error. The chain joins TRBV19 to TRBJ2-4, with D perhaps matching TRBD2 (5 bases). CDR3 length: 14 residues. V lost 0 bases to trimming and J lost 7 bases, with 10 bases between them. From germline, CDR1 is LNHDA and CDR2 SQIVND (reference sequence). The CDR3 DNA is TGTGCCAGTAGTATAGAAGAGTGGAGGAACATTCAGTACTTC. Translated: CASSIEEWRNIQYF.

Only a few counts were recorded for this clone. The chain uses TRBV4-1 and TRBJ2-1, with 10 nucleotides matching TRBD2. V trimming: 3 bases; J trimming: 5 bases; junction bases outside the gene matches: 13. Germline V gene sequence: CDR1 MGHRA, CDR2 YSYEKL. This CDR3 contains 18 residues. The CDR3 loop reads CASSHRPPLAGKNNEQFF. DNA for the CDR3: TGCGCCAGCAGCCACCGGCCCCCACTAGCGGGGAAAAACAATGAGCAGTTCTTC.